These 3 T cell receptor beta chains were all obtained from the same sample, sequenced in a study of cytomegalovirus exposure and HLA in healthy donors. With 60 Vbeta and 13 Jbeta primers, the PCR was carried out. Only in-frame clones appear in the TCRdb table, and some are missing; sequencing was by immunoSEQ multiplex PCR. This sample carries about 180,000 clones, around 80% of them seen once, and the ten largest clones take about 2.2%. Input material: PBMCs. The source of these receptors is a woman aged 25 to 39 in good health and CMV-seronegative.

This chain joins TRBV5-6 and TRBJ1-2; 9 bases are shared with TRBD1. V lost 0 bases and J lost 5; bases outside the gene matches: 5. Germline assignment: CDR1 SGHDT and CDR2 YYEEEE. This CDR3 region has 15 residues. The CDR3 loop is CASSLVGTGMYGYTF. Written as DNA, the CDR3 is TGTGCCAGCAGCTTGGTTGGGACAGGGATGTATGGCTACACCTTC.

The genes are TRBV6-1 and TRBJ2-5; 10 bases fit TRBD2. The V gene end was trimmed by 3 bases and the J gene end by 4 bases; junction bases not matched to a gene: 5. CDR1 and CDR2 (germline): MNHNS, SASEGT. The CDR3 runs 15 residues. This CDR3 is CASSELAGGGETQYF. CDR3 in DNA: TGTGCCAGCAGTGAGTTAGCGGGGGGCGGAGAGACCCAGTACTTC.

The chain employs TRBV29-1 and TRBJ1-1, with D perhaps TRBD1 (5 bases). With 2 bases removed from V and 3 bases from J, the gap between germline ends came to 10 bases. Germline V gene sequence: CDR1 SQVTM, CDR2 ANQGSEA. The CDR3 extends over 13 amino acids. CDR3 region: CSVERGQDTEAFF. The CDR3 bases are TGCAGCGTTGAAAGGGGCCAGGACACTGAAGCTTTCTTT.